The sequence of this T cell receptor beta chain was determined in a study of vaccination effects on CD4 cells after COVID-19. With V trimmed by 6 bases and J by 4 bases, 2 bases remained unmatched. Looked up from germline, CDR1 is KGHSY and CDR2 is FQNENV. This CDR3 is built from 13 residues. Viral peptide pool expansion of antigen-specific CD4+ T cells preceded sequencing in the ViraFEST assay. Between days 9 and 10 of culture, CD4+ T cells were separated out. As their vaccination, participants received two doses of either BNT162b2 or mRNA-1273. Having tested negative for nucleocapsid antibodies, the vaccine recipients showed no prior SARS-CoV-2 infection. Wells each received around 2.1 million PBMC, cultured with approximately 9 IU/ml IL-2 and about 9.4 ug/ml peptides. IL-2 medium took the place of half the medium on both days 3 and 7. Comment on this clone: The antigen remains undetermined.

Sequencing was performed with immunoSEQ multiplex PCR; in TCRdb, only in-frame clones are kept and a portion is missing. Found here are approximately 11,000 clones, about 65% of them singletons; the top ten hold around 8.6%. V gene TRBV16 combines with J gene TRBJ1-5; TRBD1 agrees at 8 bases. This clonotype originated in a human donor who received a COVID-19 vaccine. Sample: CD4+ T cells from PBMCs cultured with SARS-CoV-2 spike peptides, taken after COVID-19 vaccination. The CDR3 bases are TGTGCCAGCAGACGGACAGGGAATCAGCCCCAGCATTTT. Its translation: CASRRTGNQPQHF.